This T cell receptor (beta chain) was retrieved from a study of blood T cell repertoires in COVID-19. On the study more broadly: Researchers got acute and convalescent COVID-19 samples from the United States, Italy and Spain. Sample material is recorded as cDNA or gDNA derived from T cells, B-cell-depleted T cells, or PBMCs.

V lost 1 base, J lost 4 bases, and 6 bases stayed unmatched. From germline, CDR1 is SQVTM and CDR2 ANQGSEA. CDR3 length: 14 residues. Original data processing: Researchers report that nucleated cell counts were estimated from reference gene primer amplification. The protocol was immunoSEQ multiplex PCR, while the TCRdb copy is restricted to in-frame clones and leaves out a portion. The V and J calls and clone size come from that table; D and trimming were worked out from the DNA. The sample includes roughly 300,000 clones, over 75% of them seen just once. The V call is TRBV29-1, the J call TRBJ1-2; 7 nucleotides match TRBD1. This receptor was obtained from a human donor in a cohort sampled during active COVID-19. Sequencing used peripheral blood. CDR3 amino acids: CSVEARDSFYGYTF. The CDR3 bases are TGCAGCGTTGAAGCCCGGGACAGCTTCTATGGCTACACCTTC.